The T cell receptor beta chain described here comes from a study of T cells in Graves' hyperthyroidism and ophthalmopathy. Study-wide findings and caveats: The model identified upcoming ophthalmopathy a median 6.5 months ahead of onset. Most thyroid clonotypes with frequency above 0.001 were detected in blood.

With regard to this clonotype: The antigen is not known.

Together with thyroid ultrasound, orbital computed tomography, serum thyroxine and TRAb, clinical symptoms were used for diagnoses. The PBMCs were taken from roughly 10 ml of fresh peripheral blood. Researchers took RNA transcripts and amplified the TCR beta CDR3 regions from them. HTBI primers drove first-round RT-PCR of the TCR CDR3. TCRdb redid the calling of the multiplex PCR reads with MiXCR, one entry per CDR3 protein. Among 300,000 to 450,000 distinct CDR3 sequences, 14% to 15% were seen once, and the ten largest hold about 31%. The CDR3 length is 13 residues. Germline-derived CDR1 and CDR2 are MNHEY and SMNVEV (reference sequence). V trimming: 7 bases; J trimming: 7 bases; junction bases outside the gene matches: 9.

The chain combines TRBV27 with TRBJ1-2; TRBD1 aligns across 7 bases. This receptor was taken from a woman in her twenties or thirties with Graves' hyperthyroidism. Sequencing input: blood. CDR3 DNA sequence: TGTGCCAGCACCCGGGACAGATCGGGTGGCTACACCTTC. The encoded protein is CASTRDRSGGYTF.